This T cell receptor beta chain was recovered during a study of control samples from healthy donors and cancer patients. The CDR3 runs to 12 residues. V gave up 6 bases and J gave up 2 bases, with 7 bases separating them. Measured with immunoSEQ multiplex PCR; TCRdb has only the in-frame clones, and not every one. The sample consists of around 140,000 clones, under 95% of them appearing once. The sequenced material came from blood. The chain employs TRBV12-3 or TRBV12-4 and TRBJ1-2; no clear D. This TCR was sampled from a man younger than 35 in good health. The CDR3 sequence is CASSLDNYGYTF. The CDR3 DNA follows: TGTGCCAGCAGCCTCGACAACTATGGCTACACCTTC.